This paragraph covers one TCR beta chain sequence. TCR beta was sequenced from blood CD8+ and CD4+ T cells. Controls matched for sex and age were healthy donors. FACS enriched CD8+ TEMRA cells, while bulk CD8+ and CD4+ were negatively isolated. RNA was extracted with the RNeasy kit, and a quantity of about 0.45 to 1 ug was reverse transcribed using random hexamers. An immunoSEQ multiplex PCR generated amplified TCR beta CDR3 products spanning 54 Vbeta and 13 Jbeta. TCRdb reprocessed the immunoSEQ multiplex PCR reads via MiXCR and lists one record per CDR3 protein. This table has some 170,000 distinct CDR3 sequences, around 96% appearing once. The length of the CDR3 is 13 residues. V lost 4 bases and J 11 bases, leaving 15 bases between the germline ends. This record belongs to a study of CD8 T cells in Susac syndrome.

The sequence derives from a human donor in good health. The rearrangement uses TRBV12-3 or TRBV12-4 and TRBJ2-1; D might be TRBD2 (6 bases). The sample comprised CD4+ T cells from PBMCs. CDR3 sequence (DNA): TGTGCCAGCAGTTCCCCTATAGCGGTTAAGCAGTTCTTC. Translating gives CASSSPIAVKQFF.